The rows below give T cell receptor beta chains drawn from one sample of a study of blood T cell repertoires in COVID-19. Some clones are missing from TCRdb's copy, which holds only in-frame ones; the method was immunoSEQ multiplex PCR. Here the sample spans 150,000 to 200,000 clones, 60% to 80% being singletons. Input material: peripheral blood. The receptors originated from a man in his 60s with active or convalescent COVID-19. Each CDR3 is given with its conserved first and last residue. Each record gives: V gene, J gene, D gene, clone size, CDR3 protein, CDR3 DNA. D genes are given only for firm matches. Rows give clone size only sometimes, using once, few, many, or a class for an expanded clone.

TRBV6-1,TRBJ2-1,-,-,CASSEALGGARDEQFF,TGTGCCAGCAGTGAAGCGCTAGGTGGCGCTCGGGATGAGCAGTTCTTC
TRBV7-8,TRBJ2-7,TRBD1,once,CASSARDSSYEQYF,TGTGCCAGCAGCGCCCGGGACAGCTCCTACGAGCAGTACTTC
TRBV7-9,TRBJ2-7,TRBD2,-,CASSLAGGASEQYF,TGTGCCAGCAGTTTAGCGGGGGGGGCCTCCGAGCAGTACTTC
TRBV3-1/TRBV3-2,TRBJ1-2,-,-,CASSQGRRQSYGYTF,TGTGCCAGCAGCCAGGGCCGGAGACAGAGCTATGGCTACACCTTC
TRBV7-2,TRBJ2-3,TRBD2,-,CASSFSGRAKTDTQYF,TGTGCCAGCAGCTTTAGCGGGAGGGCCAAGACAGATACGCAGTATTTT
TRBV3-1/TRBV3-2,TRBJ2-7,-,-,CASSRAGGPREQYF,TGTGCCAGCAGCCGGGCAGGAGGGCCACGCGAGCAGTACTTC
TRBV5-1,TRBJ2-1,TRBD2,-,CASSPAGTSFNEQFF,TGCGCCAGCAGCCCCGCCGGGACTAGCTTCAATGAGCAGTTCTTC
TRBV6-5,TRBJ2-1,-,-,CASRGGSYNEQFF,TGTGCCAGCAGAGGGGGATCGTACAATGAGCAGTTCTTC
TRBV7-9,TRBJ2-1,-,-,CASRMAGVDEQFF,TGTGCCAGCAGAATGGCAGGGGTCGATGAGCAGTTCTTC
TRBV6-4,TRBJ2-5,-,-,CASSDGAGIQETQYF,TGTGCCAGCAGTGACGGGGCAGGGATACAAGAGACCCAGTACTTC
TRBV14,TRBJ2-7,TRBD1,-,CASSQCRDRASYEQYF,TGTGCCAGCAGCCAATGCCGGGACAGAGCCTCCTACGAGCAGTACTTC
TRBV7-2,TRBJ1-5,TRBD1,-,CASSPAWDRRNQPQHF,TGTGCCAGCTCCCCCGCTTGGGACAGACGGAATCAGCCCCAGCATTTT
TRBV20-1,TRBJ2-7,-,few,CSASVEGSSYEQYF,TGCAGTGCTAGTGTGGAGGGGAGCTCCTACGAGCAGTACTTC
TRBV5-3,TRBJ1-5,-,-,CARSFGQPQHF,TGTGCCAGAAGCTTCGGTCAGCCCCAGCATTTT
TRBV5-5,TRBJ2-5,-,-,CASSQRRQETQYF,TGTGCCAGCAGCCAGCGAAGACAAGAGACCCAGTACTTC
TRBV7-2,TRBJ2-7,TRBD1,many,CASSLDSDRSNEQYF,TGTGCCAGCAGCTTAGATTCGGACAGGTCTAACGAGCAGTACTTC
TRBV19,TRBJ2-2,-,-,CASSRRTNTGELFF,TGTGCCAGTAGTAGGAGGACGAACACCGGGGAGCTGTTTTTT
TRBV2,TRBJ2-1,-,-,CASSRQRSSYNEQFF,TGTGCCAGCAGCCGCCAGCGTAGCTCCTACAATGAGCAGTTCTTC
TRBV6-2/TRBV6-3,TRBJ2-1,TRBD2,few,CASSYSAGGFYNEQFF,TGTGCCAGCAGTTACTCAGCGGGAGGGTTTTACAATGAGCAGTTCTTC
TRBV29-1,TRBJ2-3,-,-,CSVGKWRESTDTQYF,TGCAGCGTTGGAAAATGGAGGGAAAGCACAGATACGCAGTATTTT
TRBV11-1,TRBJ2-1,-,-,CASSSGGPGVNEQFF,TGTGCCAGCAGCTCCGGCGGGCCCGGGGTCAATGAGCAGTTCTTC
TRBV7-2,TRBJ1-1,-,-,CASSRQEGRNTEAFF,TGTGCCAGCAGCCGTCAGGAGGGCAGGAACACTGAAGCTTTCTTT
TRBV27,TRBJ1-6,-,-,CASSLRKGASPLHF,TGTGCCAGCAGTTTAAGAAAAGGGGCGTCACCCCTCCACTTT
TRBV2,TRBJ2-7,TRBD1,-,CASLWDSNNYEQYF,TGTGCCAGCTTATGGGACAGTAACAACTACGAGCAGTACTTC
TRBV11-2,TRBJ1-3,-,many,CASSLWGVGNTIYF,TGTGCCAGCAGCTTATGGGGAGTCGGAAACACCATATATTTT
TRBV10-3,TRBJ2-3,-,few,CAISSRGTDTQYF,TGTGCCATTAGCTCCAGGGGCACAGATACGCAGTATTTT
TRBV10-3,TRBJ2-5,TRBD2,-,CAIRGSGGDQETQYF,TGTGCCATCAGGGGTAGCGGGGGGGACCAAGAGACCCAGTACTTC
TRBV28,TRBJ2-4,-,-,CASSLSETDPRAKNIQYF,TGTGCCAGCAGTTTATCGGAGACAGACCCCCGGGCCAAAAACATTCAGTACTTC
TRBV28,TRBJ1-1,-,few,CASSAPGEFNTEAFF,TGTGCCAGCAGTGCCCCCGGTGAATTTAACACTGAAGCTTTCTTT
TRBV5-4,TRBJ2-1,TRBD2,-,CASRDGSLAGGFGEQFF,TGTGCCAGCAGAGACGGATCTCTAGCGGGAGGGTTCGGTGAGCAGTTCTTC
TRBV4-2,TRBJ2-5,-,-,CASSQDLVGAETQYF,TGTGCCAGCAGCCAAGATTTAGTTGGTGCGGAGACCCAGTACTTC
TRBV2,TRBJ2-3,-,-,CASRPEGDTQYF,TGTGCCAGCAGGCCAGAGGGAGATACGCAGTATTTT
TRBV29-1,TRBJ2-5,-,-,CSVVGAYQETQYF,TGCAGCGTTGTGGGGGCGTACCAAGAGACCCAGTACTTC
TRBV7-3,TRBJ2-1,-,-,CASSLGSTSYNEQFF,TGTGCCAGCAGCTTAGGGAGCACCTCCTACAATGAGCAGTTCTTC
TRBV5-1,TRBJ2-7,TRBD1,few,CASSLAIGGGRNEQYF,TGCGCCAGCAGCTTGGCAATAGGGGGCGGACGAAACGAGCAGTACTTC
TRBV7-8,TRBJ2-2,TRBD2,-,CASSSPLGSGRDTGELFF,TGTGCCAGCAGCTCTCCCCTCGGGAGCGGGAGGGACACCGGGGAGCTGTTTTTT
TRBV15,TRBJ2-1,TRBD2,-,CATSTTGLAGNEQFF,TGTGCCACCAGCACCACGGGACTAGCGGGTAATGAGCAGTTCTTC
TRBV7-2,TRBJ1-6,TRBD1,-,CASSLAVRGNSPLHF,TGTGCCAGCAGCTTAGCTGTCAGGGGGAATTCACCCCTCCACTTT
TRBV11-3,TRBJ2-1,TRBD2,-,CASSLGAGGQFF,TGTGCCAGCAGCTTAGGGGCGGGAGGGCAGTTCTTC
TRBV6-2/TRBV6-3,TRBJ2-3,TRBD2,few,CASNPPKGAGGTDTQYF,TGTGCCAGCAACCCACCCAAAGGAGCGGGAGGGACAGATACGCAGTATTTT
TRBV13,TRBJ1-1,-,-,CASSLEARSEAFF,TGTGCCAGCAGCTTAGAGGCCCGGAGTGAAGCTTTCTTT
TRBV27,TRBJ2-2,TRBD2,many,CASSLGDYVSGELFF,TGTGCCAGCAGTCTAGGGGACTACGTTAGCGGGGAGCTGTTTTTT
TRBV7-2,TRBJ2-7,-,-,CASSLDAGAYEQYF,TGTGCCAGCAGCTTAGACGCAGGGGCCTACGAGCAGTACTTC
TRBV7-8,TRBJ2-1,-,-,CASSRDFYNEQFF,TGTGCCAGCAGCCGTGACTTCTACAATGAGCAGTTCTTC
TRBV6-2/TRBV6-3,TRBJ1-1,TRBD1,-,CASSWDRNTEAFF,TGTGCCAGCAGTTGGGACAGGAACACTGAAGCTTTCTTT
TRBV7-9,TRBJ1-1,TRBD1,-,CASSFQGGNTEAFF,TGTGCCAGCAGCTTTCAGGGGGGGAACACTGAAGCTTTCTTT
TRBV6-5,TRBJ2-3,TRBD2,-,CASSRGGTDTQYF,TGTGCCAGCAGCCGGGGGGGCACAGATACGCAGTATTTT
TRBV7-8,TRBJ2-5,TRBD2,-,CASSSASGRAEETQYF,TGTGCCAGCAGCTCAGCTAGCGGGAGGGCCGAGGAGACCCAGTACTTC
TRBV7-9,TRBJ2-7,-,-,CASSPLGAGLSYEQYF,TGTGCCAGCAGCCCCCTGGGGGCTGGACTCAGCTACGAGCAGTACTTC
TRBV5-4,TRBJ2-2,TRBD1,-,CASSLGRGRTGELFF,TGTGCCAGCAGCTTGGGCAGGGGGCGTACCGGGGAGCTGTTTTTT
TRBV28,TRBJ2-1,TRBD1,-,CASTLRDRYYNEQFF,TGTGCCAGCACCCTGAGGGACAGGTACTACAATGAGCAGTTCTTC